This TCR beta chain is from a study of blood T cell repertoires in COVID-19. On the study more broadly: The United States, Italy and Spain provided the acute and convalescent COVID-19 samples.

Germline values: CDR1 SGHVS, CDR2 FQNEAQ. The CDR3 runs 15 residues. Between the trimmed V and J ends, which lost 5 bases and 4 bases, there was a span of 15 bases. Some clones are missing from TCRdb's copy, which holds only in-frame ones; the method was immunoSEQ multiplex PCR. The repertoire holds around 50,000 clones, with 85% to 90% as singletons. Followed longitudinally, the Seattle patients had been enrolled during active infection. The rearrangement uses TRBV7-8 and TRBJ1-3; perhaps TRBD1 as D (5 bases). This clonotype was obtained from a woman aged 60-70 years with COVID-19, enrolled during active disease. The sequenced sample was peripheral blood. DNA of the CDR3: TGTGCCAGCAGCCCTGGGGGGTTAGGGGGAAACACCATATATTTT. Protein product: CASSPGGLGGNTIYF.